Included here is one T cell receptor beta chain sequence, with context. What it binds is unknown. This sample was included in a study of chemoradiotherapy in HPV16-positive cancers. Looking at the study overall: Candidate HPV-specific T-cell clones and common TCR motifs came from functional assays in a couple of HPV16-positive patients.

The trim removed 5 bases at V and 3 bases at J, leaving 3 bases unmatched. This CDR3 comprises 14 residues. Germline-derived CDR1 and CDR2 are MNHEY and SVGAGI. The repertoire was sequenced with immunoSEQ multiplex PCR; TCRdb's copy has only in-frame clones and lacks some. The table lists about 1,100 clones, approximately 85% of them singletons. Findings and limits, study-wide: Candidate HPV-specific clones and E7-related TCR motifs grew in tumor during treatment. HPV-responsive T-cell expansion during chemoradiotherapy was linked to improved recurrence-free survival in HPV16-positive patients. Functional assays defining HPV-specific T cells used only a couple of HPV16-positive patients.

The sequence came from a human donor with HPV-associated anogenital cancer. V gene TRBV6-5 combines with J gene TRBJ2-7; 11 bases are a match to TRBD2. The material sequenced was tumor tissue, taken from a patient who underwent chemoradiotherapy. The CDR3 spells CASSPGTSGYEQYF. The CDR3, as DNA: TGTGCCAGCAGTCCCGGGACTAGCGGCTACGAGCAGTACTTC.